One sample yielded the 25 T cell receptor beta chains listed below, sequenced in a study of T cell changes during pregnancy in multiple sclerosis. Sequencing used immunoSEQ multiplex PCR; TCRdb keeps in-frame clones, though not all of them. The sample gives about 86,000 clones, 80% to 95% of which show up once; around 1.8% is in the top ten. The sample in question was peripheral blood, obtained in the first trimester of pregnancy. These receptors all stem from a female donor in good health, enrolled as a control in a pregnancy study.

This chain joins TRBV5-4 and TRBJ1-1, with unresolved D. This CDR3 has 15 amino acids. Between the trimmed V and J ends, which lost 4 bases and 3 bases, there was a span of 16 bases. Germline lookup yields CDR1 SGHNT and CDR2 YYREEE (reference sequence). The CDR3, as DNA: TGTGCCAGCAGCCCAACCATCGGGATCTACACTGAAGCTTTCTTT. Encoded protein: CASSPTIGIYTEAFF. Filled out from reference TRBV5-4 and TRBJ1-1, the complete variable domain reads ETGVTQSPTHLIKTRGQQVTLRCSSQSGHNTVSWYQQALGQGPQFIFQYYREEENGRGNFPPRFSGLQFPNYSSELNVNALELDDSALYLCASSPTIGIYTEAFFGQGTRLTVV.

The chain employs TRBV27 and TRBJ2-1; TRBD2 aligns across 7 bases. V shed 8 bases and J 7 bases; nucleotides not matched to a gene: 11. The germline V gene encodes CDR1 MNHEY and CDR2 SMNVEV (reference sequence). The CDR3 consists of 14 residues. CDR3 loop: CASSLPEGGNEQFF. The CDR3 DNA reads as TGTGCCAGCTCTCTACCGGAGGGAGGGAATGAGCAGTTCTTC.

The chain combines TRBV5-1 with TRBJ2-5; 12 bases match TRBD2. Looked up from germline, CDR1 is SGHRS and CDR2 is YFSETQ. This CDR3 has 17 amino acids. V gave up 1 base and J gave up 3 bases; unmatched junction bases: 7. The CDR3 DNA follows: TGCGCCAGCAGCTTGCTCCCTAGCGGGGGGGCGAAAGAGACCCAGTACTTC. Residues: CASSLLPSGGAKETQYF.

The chain employs TRBV30 and TRBJ1-1; D is possibly TRBD1 (5 bases). CDR1 is GTSNPN and CDR2 is SVGIG in the germline V gene (reference sequence). The CDR3 is made up of 15 amino acids. V was pared by 1 base and J by 1 base, with 13 bases between. The CDR3 loop is CAWSALADTNTEAFF. The CDR3 region has the DNA TGTGCCTGGAGTGCCCTAGCGGACACGAACACTGAAGCTTTCTTT.

The J gene is TRBJ1-2, the V gene TRBV5-5, with unresolved D. V was cut by 4 bases and J by 5 bases, with 9 bases left in between. CDR1 is SGHKS and CDR2 is YYEKEE in the germline V gene (reference sequence). The CDR3 consists of 12 residues. The CDR3 loop is CASSTREYGYTF. CDR3 coding DNA: TGTGCCAGCAGCACGCGGGAATATGGCTACACCTTC.

The rearrangement links TRBV5-1 to TRBJ2-3; D may be TRBD2 (6 bases). The CDR3 covers 15 residues. V was shortened by 0 bases and J by 0 bases, with 8 bases between the two germline ends. Germline V lookup: CDR1 SGHRS, CDR2 YFSETQ. The CDR3 here is CASSLEAGSTDTQYF. CDR3 coding DNA: TGCGCCAGCAGCTTGGAAGCGGGTAGCACAGATACGCAGTATTTT.

V and J are TRBV5-1 and TRBJ1-6, with D hard to call. CDR3 length: 14 amino acids. Germline CDR1 is SGHRS and CDR2 is YFSETQ. V lost 1 base to trimming and J lost 5 bases, with 7 bases between them. The chain's CDR3 is CASSLSGNNSPLHF. The CDR3 coding sequence is TGCGCCAGCAGCTTGAGCGGAAATAATTCACCCCTCCACTTT.

The chain has TRBV10-3 and TRBJ2-3; 10 nucleotides line up with TRBD2. Germline CDR1 ENHRY, CDR2 SYGVKD. The ends lost 6 bases at V and 1 base at J; junction bases unmatched: 4. This CDR3 is 15 amino acids long. CDR3 residues: CAISSTSGGTDTQYF. The CDR3 DNA is TGTGCCATCAGCTCAACTAGCGGGGGCACAGATACGCAGTATTTT.

This rearrangement joins TRBV15 to TRBJ2-3; 8 bases are shared with TRBD1. Germline lookup yields CDR1 LNHNV and CDR2 YYDKDF (reference sequence). The length of the CDR3 is 14 residues. Trimming cost V 1 base and J 5 bases; bases outside gene matches: 2. This CDR3 is CATSRGTGKDTQYF. The CDR3 DNA sequence: TGTGCCACCAGCAGAGGGACAGGGAAAGATACGCAGTATTTT.

The chain couples TRBV4-2 to TRBJ2-7; TRBD2 is a possible D gene (5 bases). Germline-derived CDR1 and CDR2 are LGHNA and YNFKEQ. There are 16 residues in the CDR3. V lost 0 bases to trimming and J lost 2 bases, with 14 bases between them. CDR3 residues: CASSQEDSGETYEQYF. The DNA for the CDR3 is TGTGCCAGCAGCCAAGAGGACTCCGGGGAGACCTACGAGCAGTACTTC.

On this clone: Other DNA sequences in the same sample also yield this CDR3. This sequence joins TRBV7-9 and TRBJ1-1, with a tentative D call TRBD1 (5 bases). The CDR3 loop spans 13 amino acids. Germline loops: CDR1 SEHNR, CDR2 FQNEAQ (reference sequence). V was clipped by 5 bases and J by 4 bases, with 11 bases between them. The CDR3 region has the DNA TGTGCCAGCAGCCTGGGGGGGAGCACTGAAGCTTTCTTT. Amino acids: CASSLGGSTEAFF. The whole variable domain, remainder taken from reference TRBV7-9 and TRBJ1-1, is DTGVSQNPRHKITKRGQNVTFRCDPISEHNRLYWYRQTLGQGPEFLTYFQNEAQLEKSRLLSDRFSAERPKGSFSTLEIQRTEQGDSAMYLCASSLGGSTEAFFGQGTRLTVV.

This clone was seen once. CDR3 sequence reads: CASSLQGGGGQPQHF. DNA of the CDR3: TGCGCCAGCAGCTTACAGGGGGGCGGCGGTCAGCCCCAGCATTTT. The V call is TRBV5-1, the J call TRBJ1-5; TRBD1 agrees at 8 bases. Losses at the gene ends were 2 bases for V and 6 bases for J; bases not matched to a gene: 7. CDR3 length: 15 residues. Germline CDR1 reads SGHRS; CDR2 reads YFSETQ.

V gene TRBV30 combines with J gene TRBJ2-1, with a tentative D call TRBD1 (6 bases). Germline CDR1 is GTSNPN and CDR2 is SVGIG (reference sequence). This CDR3 contains 13 residues. V was cut by 1 base and J by 6 bases, with 10 bases left in between. This CDR3 is CAWSGGRTNEQFF. The CDR3 region has the DNA TGTGCCTGGAGTGGGGGGCGGACCAATGAGCAGTTCTTC.

The chain combines TRBV11-2 with TRBJ1-2; 9 bases are a match to TRBD1. The CDR3 loop spans 15 amino acids. CDR1 and CDR2 (germline): SGHAT, FQNNGV. V shed 6 bases, J shed 7 bases, and the junction held 12 bases outside the gene matches. CDR3 nucleotides: TGTGCCAGCAGAACTACCGGGACAGGGTCAGGTGGCTACACCTTC. It is translated as CASRTTGTGSGGYTF.

This sequence joins TRBV25-1 and TRBJ2-7, with TRBD1 matching 7 bases. V shed 7 bases, J shed 0 bases, and the junction held 6 bases outside the gene matches. The germline V gene has CDR1 MGHDK and CDR2 SYGVNS. The CDR3 contains 14 residues. CDR3 sequence (DNA): TGTGCCAGCACTCACCGGGACAGCTCCTACGAGCAGTACTTC. Translation: CASTHRDSSYEQYF.

V gene TRBV7-2 combines with J gene TRBJ2-5; 9 positions match TRBD2. V lost 5 bases, J lost 2 bases, and 9 bases stayed unmatched. CDR1 and CDR2 (germline): SGHTA, FQGNSA. The CDR3 totals 16 residues. The CDR3 spells CASSPMRGGTQETQYF. Written as DNA, the CDR3 is TGTGCCAGCAGCCCCATGCGGGGGGGAACTCAAGAGACCCAGTACTTC.

This chain links TRBV2 with TRBJ2-5; TRBD2 might be the D (6 bases). Matching the DNA end better, TRBJ2-7 makes the J call doubtful. The CDR3 length is 17 residues. Germline loops: CDR1 SNHLY, CDR2 FYNNEI. The DNA for the CDR3 is TGTGCCAGCAGTGAAGCTTTACCGGGCGGGATCTCCTACGAGCAGTACTTC. Translation: CASSEALPGGISYEQYF.

The CDR3 DNA reads TGTGCCACCAGCAAACCCGGGACAGGCTGGGAAAAACTGTTTTTT. Encoded protein: CATSKPGTGWEKLFF. The chain couples TRBV15 to TRBJ1-4, with 8 bases matching TRBD1. The CDR3 contains 15 residues. Per the germline V gene, CDR1 is LNHNV and CDR2 is YYDKDF (reference sequence). Trimming removed 4 bases from V and 8 bases from J; junction bases left unmatched: 9.

This clone was counted only a few times. V and J are TRBV5-1 and TRBJ1-4, with 10 bases aligning to TRBD1. CDR1 and CDR2 (germline): SGHRS, YFSETQ. Trimming at V came to 4 bases and at J to 8 bases, leaving 8 bases not matched to a gene. The CDR3 totals 15 residues. The DNA of the CDR3 is TGCGCCAGCAGCAGTAGGGGGGGACAGGGGGAAAAACTGTTTTTT. It translates to CASSSRGGQGEKLFF.

V gene TRBV7-9 combines with J gene TRBJ2-7; 7 nucleotides match TRBD2. After removal of 5 bases from V and 5 bases from J, the junction contained 9 bases not matched to a gene. Germline V CDR1 and CDR2: SEHNR, FQNEAQ (reference sequence). The length of the CDR3 is 14 residues. This CDR3 reads CASSLLGGSDEQYF. CDR3 DNA: TGTGCCAGCAGCCTGTTGGGGGGGTCTGACGAGCAGTACTTC.

The chain joins TRBV27 to TRBJ2-7; D is ambiguous. Germline CDR1 MNHEY, CDR2 SMNVEV (reference sequence). This CDR3 region has 13 residues. The germline V and J ends were trimmed by 2 bases and 3 bases, with 8 bases remaining between them. The CDR3 region is CASSLGQLYEQYF. CDR3 bases: TGTGCCAGCAGTTTAGGGCAACTCTACGAGCAGTACTTC.

This clone has a handful of counts. This rearrangement joins TRBV5-1 to TRBJ1-2; TRBD1 matches at 8 bases. CDR3 length: 13 amino acids. Germline assignment: CDR1 SGHRS and CDR2 YFSETQ. The V gene end was trimmed by 2 bases and the J gene end by 4 bases; junction bases not matched to a gene: 1. CDR3 in DNA: TGCGCCAGCAGCTTCGACAGGGGCTATGGCTACACCTTC. Its translation is CASSFDRGYGYTF.

The chain is built from TRBV7-6 and TRBJ2-5, with 9 nucleotides matching TRBD2. Looked up from germline, CDR1 is SGHVS and CDR2 is FNYEAQ. V shed 8 bases and J 0 bases; nucleotides not matched to a gene: 1. The CDR3 spans 13 residues. The CDR3 loop is CASQRGDQETQYF. CDR3 sequence (DNA): TGTGCCAGCCAGCGGGGGGACCAAGAGACCCAGTACTTC.

The chain carries TRBV7-9 and TRBJ1-4; no definite D call. Germline loops: CDR1 SEHNR, CDR2 FQNEAQ (reference sequence). The CDR3 has 16 residues. V was clipped by 5 bases and J by 6 bases, with 19 bases between them. The CDR3 is CASSPRAFRSDEKLFF. As DNA, the CDR3 is TGTGCCAGCAGCCCCCGCGCGTTTCGGTCTGATGAAAAACTGTTTTTT. Combining the CDR3 with reference TRBV7-9 and TRBJ1-4 gives the whole variable domain DTGVSQNPRHKITKRGQNVTFRCDPISEHNRLYWYRQTLGQGPEFLTYFQNEAQLEKSRLLSDRFSAERPKGSFSTLEIQRTEQGDSAMYLCASSPRAFRSDEKLFFGSGTQLSVL.

The chain employs TRBV21-1 and TRBJ1-5. TRBV21-1 is a pseudogene. The CDR3 spans 13 residues. CDR3 in DNA: TGTGCCAGCAGCAAAATACTTAATCAGCCCCAGCATTTT. Amino acid sequence: CASSKILNQPQHF.